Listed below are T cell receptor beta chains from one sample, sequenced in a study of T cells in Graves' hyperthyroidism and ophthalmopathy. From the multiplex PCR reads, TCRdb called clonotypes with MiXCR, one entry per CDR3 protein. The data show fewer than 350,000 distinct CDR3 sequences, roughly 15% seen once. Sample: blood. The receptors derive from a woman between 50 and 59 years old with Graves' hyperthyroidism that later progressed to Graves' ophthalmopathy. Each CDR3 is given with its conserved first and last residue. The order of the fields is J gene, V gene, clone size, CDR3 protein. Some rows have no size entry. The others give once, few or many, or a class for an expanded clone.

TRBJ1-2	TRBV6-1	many	CASGWTGRKNYGYTF
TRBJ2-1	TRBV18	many	CASSPPGTAYNEQFF
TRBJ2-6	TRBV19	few	CASSGQGQLVSVGANVLTF
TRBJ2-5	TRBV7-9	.	CASSRGTKAGLQETQYF
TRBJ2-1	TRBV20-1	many	CSANLREGPDNEQFF
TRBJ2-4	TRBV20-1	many	CSAIRTLNLHIQYF
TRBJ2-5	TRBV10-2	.	CASRDNYQETQYF
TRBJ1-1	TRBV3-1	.	CASSARDSTEAFF
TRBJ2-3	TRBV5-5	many	CASSLWEGGTQYF
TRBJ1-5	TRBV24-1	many	CATSDGSVNQPQHF
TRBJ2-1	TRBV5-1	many	CASTVGGTTPYNEQFF
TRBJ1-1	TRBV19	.	CASVNARGVDTEAFF
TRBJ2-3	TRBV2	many	CASSETGSATDTQYF
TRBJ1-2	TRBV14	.	CASSQGIVYGYTF
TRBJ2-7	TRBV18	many	CASSPPIRSYEQYF
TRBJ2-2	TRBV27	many	CASRRGQGTTGELFF
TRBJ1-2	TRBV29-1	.	CSVEALNYGYTF
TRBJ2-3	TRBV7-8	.	CASSFTDTDTQYF
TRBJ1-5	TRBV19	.	CASSIVEHLNQPQHF
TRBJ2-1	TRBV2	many	CASTLGYNEQFF
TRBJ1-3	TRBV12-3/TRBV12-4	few	CASSFENSGNTIYF
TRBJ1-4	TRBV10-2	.	CASTQGATNEKLFF
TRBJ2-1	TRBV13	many	CASSPQGARWDNEQFF
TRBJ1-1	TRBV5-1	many	CASSFLGTDNTEAFF
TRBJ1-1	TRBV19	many	CASSIRGLAEAFF
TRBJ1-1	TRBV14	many	CASSQETDERTEAFF
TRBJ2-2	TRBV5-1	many	CASSLYQGQGNTGELFF
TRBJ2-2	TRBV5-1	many	CASSSEGVTGELFF